This T cell receptor beta chain was observed in a study of cytomegalovirus exposure and HLA in healthy donors (dated by TCRdb to about 2017). The study in broad terms: An earlier analysis of some 600 of the donors reported about 300 Gb of sequence data and 95 million to 130 million unique TCR beta sequences obtained from 180 million or so T cells. Approximately 310 gigabases of sequencing data and approximately 93 million unique TCR sequences were included in an early release covering around 650 HLA-typed donors. The genetic ancestry cluster associated with self-reported Caucasian donors included approximately 85% of the 300 to 400 genotyped donors. The study aimed to test whether signatures of past pathogen exposure could be identified by cataloging public T cell receptors. The T cell repertoires of 550 to 850 subjects were profiled by immunosequencing and related to cytomegalovirus serostatus. A separate validation cohort of 90 to 150 different subjects was used in addition to the 666-subject first cohort. High-throughput TCR immunosequencing, statistical association of individual TCRs with disease status, and machine learning were combined to predict cytomegalovirus infection status. A later analysis re-analyzed previously published TCR beta repertoires from about 600 donors and added high-resolution HLA genotyping to study TCR occurrence patterns. In the later analysis, no new phenotypic data were used to find candidate immune exposures; instead, reliance was placed on TCR beta sequences and their occurrence across donors. To decide whether each TCR beta V gene segment behaved as functional or pseudogenic, an earlier analysis of some 580 of the donors relied on high-throughput TCR beta sequencing. Alongside the repertoire data, information on donor age, sex, ethnicity and CMV serostatus was compiled. Genome-wide SNP genotypes for about 55% of the roughly 670 donors were used in a later genetic analysis, which treated that subset as a discovery cohort. All discovery cohort repertoires had been generated on a single sequencing platform. HLA typing covered class I and class II loci at four-digit resolution. Typing coverage differed by locus: A, B, C, DRB1 and DQB1 were typed in roughly 620-630 donors, DQA1 in about 550, DPA1 in 606, and DPB1 in 472. Roughly five DR-DQ haplotypes were treated as single units for association and clustering because of strong linkage in the cohort. On average, roughly 250,000 unique TCR beta nucleotide sequences were sequenced per donor among fewer than 500 genotyped donors of the cohort, with 15% to 20% of those sequences being non-productive. Overall results and qualifications from the work: At a false discovery rate of 0.05, a later analysis linked 16,951 TCR beta sequences to specific HLA alleles. While some public TCRs were present in many individuals, most TCR sequences turned up only very rarely across donors. An earlier analysis of around 540 of the donors showed that most TCR beta V segments appeared in productive rearrangements either about 87% or about 30% of the time, which broadly matched IMGT annotations. Linkage disequilibrium might explain the correlated functional status among segregating V segments, but an unknown experimental factor could not be ruled out. This cohort had only TCR beta chains sequenced, and the lack of alpha or paired-chain data limited which features could be detected. A further reported finding was that TCR beta sequences accurately predicted the HLA-A and HLA-B alleles for most subjects in the first cohort. The 87-base-pair reads could not distinguish some IMGT-functional V segments, including TRBV6-2 and TRBV6-3, so those segments were excluded. Sequencing depth was assumed to be roughly uniform across donors in the presence/absence analyses, though that assumption may not hold. For the cohort, immune exposure information was limited to CMV serostatus. According to a later analysis, parvovirus B19, influenza, CMV and Epstein-Barr virus appeared linked to several top co-occurrence clusters. Because HLA typing was unavailable for some donors at each locus, only the typed subset was used in association tests. In a later analysis, HLA-associated TCR beta chains were found to be more clonally expanded and to have lower generation probabilities than equally common non-associated chains. Most CMV-associated TCR beta chains appeared to be HLA-restricted in a later analysis, and the HLA associations seemed to be driven largely by CMV exposure. It was suggested by the authors that the approach could potentially be generalized to other disease states and immunological phenotypes. A few of the identified cytomegalovirus-associated TCR beta chains were confirmed in vitro to be specific for cytomegalovirus antigens. According to a later genetic analysis, donors in an Asian-associated ancestry cluster had fewer N-insertions in productive TCRs than the approximately 710-donor mean. When HLA alleles, especially DR and DQ, strongly co-occurred, attributing TCR associations to individual alleles was difficult. A group of highly shared sequence variants was considered likely to be a technical artifact of the sequencing pipeline. A later analysis found that TCR association rates varied across HLA loci, with DRB1 alleles showing the most associated TCRs and HLA-C alleles the fewest. Because counts were too low, seventeen rarely observed V segments, including chromosome 9 orphons, were excluded from the earlier analysis of fewer than 650 of the donors. In the study, approximately 160 TCR beta chains were listed as associated with cytomegalovirus. The classifier was reported to diagnose cytomegalovirus status with high specificity and sensitivity in both the original and validation cohorts. An association between a missense DCLRE1C variant and V-gene and J-gene trimming of TCR beta chains was found in a later genetic analysis and replicated in an independent cohort.

Of note for this clone: Its recognized antigen is unknown. Within one base of it there is no much larger clone, and no base qualities were kept.

Libraries were built with the immunoSEQ multiplex PCR assay. For the multiplex PCR, a mixture combining 60 forward primers for TCR Vbeta segments and 13 reverse primers for TCR Jbeta segments was used. The CDR3 region of rearranged TCR beta genes was amplified from genomic DNA with a multiplex PCR assay. Amplified TCR beta libraries were sequenced as 87-base-pair reads on the Illumina HiSeq System. As for how the authors treated the data: Across the 670 or so repertoires, a later analysis counted approximately 75 million unique TCR beta chains, 9.5 million to 12 million of which were shared by at least two donors. To remove PCR and sequencing errors, raw reads were error-corrected and collapsed into unique sequences using a nearest-neighbor algorithm that merged closely related sequences. CDR3 sequences were aligned to IMGT reference sequences to assign V, D and J gene segments. For a sequence to be retained, at least a six-nucleotide match to both a V gene segment and a J gene segment was required. Rearrangements were classified as productive when the CDR3 lacked stop codons and remained in frame with V and J, and all other rearrangements were classified as non-productive. CDR3 was defined by IMGT convention, running from the second conserved V-encoded cysteine to the conserved J-encoded phenylalanine. In an earlier analysis of 550 to 650 of the donors, sequences lacking an unambiguous match to a single V gene segment were excluded. An earlier analysis of several hundred of the donors called V segments functional above 56.7% productive rearrangements and segregating when the between-donor standard deviation exceeded 5%. A statistical classification framework was developed to diagnose cytomegalovirus status using the catalog of TCR beta chain sequences. A later analysis assigned V and J genes by comparing TCR nucleotide sequences with IMGT/GENE-DB human TR gene sequences. In a later analysis, CDR3 sequences and most-parsimonious VDJ recombination scenarios were assigned using the TCRdist pipeline. In a later analysis, each TCR beta chain was defined by its CDR3 amino acid sequence together with its V-gene family, and reads lacking a unique V-gene family were excluded. A later analysis removed 592 highly shared, low-generation-probability nucleotide sequences to deal with suspected cross-contamination and a sequencing artifact. A later analysis calculated a clonal expansion index for each public chain from normalized within-repertoire ranks of inferred template counts. Generation probabilities in a later analysis came from a VDJ recombination model fitted to out-of-frame rearrangements, and those results were checked against IGoR. A later analysis scored TCR-TCR, TCR-HLA and TCR-CMV co-occurrence with hypergeometric tests, applying a repertoire-size bias correction to TCR pairs. In a later analysis, false discovery rates were estimated by permuting HLA or CMV assignments 20 times. A later analysis grouped co-occurring TCRs with DBSCAN, adding TCRdist sequence similarity when clustering within HLA-allele-positive subsets. Repertoires with fewer than 30,000 or more than 120,000 public chains, plus five repertoires with anomalous nucleotide sharing, were excluded from co-occurrence clustering. What TCRdb holds here is the immuneACCESS table cut down to in-frame rearrangements. Part of the clones is not present; checked against another copy, under half of the missing clones reflect an unresolved V gene, and the others are unexplained. That table furnishes V, J and clone size, whereas the DNA furnished D and trimming. The sample yields about 140,000 clones; almost 85% were counted once. The biggest ten clones account for 1.9% of the sample.

The cohort was made up of approximately 670 healthy bone marrow donors. All cohort members were sampled while nominally healthy, although unrecorded immune exposures were likely present. The donor tested CMV seronegative, placing the donor among the 352 seronegative members of the cohort. A peripheral blood sample was collected from each donor, and TCR beta sequencing was performed on peripheral blood mononuclear cells. The Qiagen DNeasy Blood Extraction Kit was used to extract genomic DNA from the blood cell samples. Via the germline V gene, CDR1 is SGHTA and CDR2 FQGNSA. Its CDR3 holds 14 amino acids, cysteine through phenylalanine. Only CDR3 DNA remains: 42 bases, in frame from the first base. Cut back by 1 base and 2 bases, the V and J ends lie 8 bases apart.

The sequence derives from a woman in her 40s in good health and CMV-seronegative. The specimen sequenced was PBMCs. The rearranged segments are TRBV7-2 and TRBJ2-5; a confident D gene designation cannot be given. CDR3 reads: CASSLDVSQETQYF. The nucleotide sequence reads TGTGCCAGCAGCTTAGATGTCAGTCAAGAGACCCAGTACTTC.